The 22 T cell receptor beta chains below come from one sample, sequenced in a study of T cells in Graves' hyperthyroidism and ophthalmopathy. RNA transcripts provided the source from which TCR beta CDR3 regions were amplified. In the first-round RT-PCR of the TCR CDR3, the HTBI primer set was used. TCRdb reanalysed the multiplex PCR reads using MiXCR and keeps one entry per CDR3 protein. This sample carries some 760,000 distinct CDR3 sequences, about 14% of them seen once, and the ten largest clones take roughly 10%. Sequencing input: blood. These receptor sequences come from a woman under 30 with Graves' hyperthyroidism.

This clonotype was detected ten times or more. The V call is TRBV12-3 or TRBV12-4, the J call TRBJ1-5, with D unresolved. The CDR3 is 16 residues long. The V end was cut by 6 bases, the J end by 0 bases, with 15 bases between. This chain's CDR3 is CASSQKQLNSNQPQHF. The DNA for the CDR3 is TGTGCCAGCAGCCAAAAACAGCTAAATAGCAATCAGCCCCAGCATTTT.

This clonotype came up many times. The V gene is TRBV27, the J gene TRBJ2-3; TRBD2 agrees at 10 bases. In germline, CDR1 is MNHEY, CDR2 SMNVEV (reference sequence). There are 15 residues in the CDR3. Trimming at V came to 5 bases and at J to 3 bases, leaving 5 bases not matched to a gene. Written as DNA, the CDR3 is TGTGCCAGCAGTCTGGGACTAGCGAAGACAGATACGCAGTATTTT. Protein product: CASSLGLAKTDTQYF.

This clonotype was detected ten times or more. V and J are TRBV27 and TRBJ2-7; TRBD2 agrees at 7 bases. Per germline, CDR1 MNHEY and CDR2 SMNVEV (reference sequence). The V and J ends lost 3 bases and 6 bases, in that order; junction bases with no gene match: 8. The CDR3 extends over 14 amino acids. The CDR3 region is CASSFWAGESEQYF. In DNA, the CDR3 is TGTGCCAGCAGTTTTTGGGCGGGAGAATCCGAGCAGTACTTC.

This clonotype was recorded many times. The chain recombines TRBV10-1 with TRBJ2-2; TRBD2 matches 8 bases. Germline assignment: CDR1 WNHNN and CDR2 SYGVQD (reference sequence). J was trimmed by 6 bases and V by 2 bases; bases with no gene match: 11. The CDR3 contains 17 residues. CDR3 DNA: TGCGCCAGCAGTGAGGGCCCTGGCGGGAGGCGGGCCGGGGAGCTGTTTTTT. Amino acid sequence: CASSEGPGGRRAGELFF.

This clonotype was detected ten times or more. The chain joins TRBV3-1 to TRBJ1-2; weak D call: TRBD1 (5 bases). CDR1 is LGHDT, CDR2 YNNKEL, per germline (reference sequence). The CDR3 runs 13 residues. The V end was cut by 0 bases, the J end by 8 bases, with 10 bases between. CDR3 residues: CASSQDTGWGYTF. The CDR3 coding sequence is TGTGCCAGCAGCCAAGACACAGGATGGGGCTACACCTTC.

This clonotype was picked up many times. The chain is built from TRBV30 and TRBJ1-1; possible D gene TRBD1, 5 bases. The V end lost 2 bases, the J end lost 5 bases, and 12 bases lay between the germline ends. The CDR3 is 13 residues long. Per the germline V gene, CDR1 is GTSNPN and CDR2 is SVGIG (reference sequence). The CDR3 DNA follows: TGTGCCTGGAGTTCCGGGGCCAAGACTGAAGCTTTCTTT. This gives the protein CAWSSGAKTEAFF.

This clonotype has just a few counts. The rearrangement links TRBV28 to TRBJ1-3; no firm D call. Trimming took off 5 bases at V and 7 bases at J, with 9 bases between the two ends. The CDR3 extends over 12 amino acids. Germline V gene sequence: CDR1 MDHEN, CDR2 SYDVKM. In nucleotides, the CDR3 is TGTGCCAGCAGTCCCTCTGAGAACACCATATATTTT. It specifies CASSPSENTIYF.

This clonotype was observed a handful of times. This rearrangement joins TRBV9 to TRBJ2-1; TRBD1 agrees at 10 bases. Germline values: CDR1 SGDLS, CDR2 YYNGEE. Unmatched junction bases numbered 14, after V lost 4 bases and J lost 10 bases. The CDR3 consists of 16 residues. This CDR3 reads CASSPAPGTGAGEQFF. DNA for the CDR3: TGTGCCAGCAGCCCCGCCCCAGGGACAGGGGCGGGGGAGCAGTTCTTC.

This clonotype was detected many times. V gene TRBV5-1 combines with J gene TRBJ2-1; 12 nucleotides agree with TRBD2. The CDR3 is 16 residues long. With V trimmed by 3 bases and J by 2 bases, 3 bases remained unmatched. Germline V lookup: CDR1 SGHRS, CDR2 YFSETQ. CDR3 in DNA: TGCGCCAGCAGCTATGGACTAGCGGGGACCTACAATGAGCAGTTCTTC. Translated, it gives CASSYGLAGTYNEQFF.

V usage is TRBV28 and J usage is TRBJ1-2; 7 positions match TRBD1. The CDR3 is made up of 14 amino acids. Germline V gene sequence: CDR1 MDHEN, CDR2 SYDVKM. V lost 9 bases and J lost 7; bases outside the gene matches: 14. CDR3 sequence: CASTEGAPYVGYTF. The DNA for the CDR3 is TGTGCCAGTACGGAGGGGGCTCCGTATGTTGGCTACACCTTC.

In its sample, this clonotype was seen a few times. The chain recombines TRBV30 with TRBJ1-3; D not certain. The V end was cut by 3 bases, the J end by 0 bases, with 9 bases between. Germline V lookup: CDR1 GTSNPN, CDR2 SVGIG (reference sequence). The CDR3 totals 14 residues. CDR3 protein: CAWSLGFSGNTIYF. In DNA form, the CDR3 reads TGTGCCTGGAGCCTGGGGTTCTCTGGAAACACCATATATTTT.

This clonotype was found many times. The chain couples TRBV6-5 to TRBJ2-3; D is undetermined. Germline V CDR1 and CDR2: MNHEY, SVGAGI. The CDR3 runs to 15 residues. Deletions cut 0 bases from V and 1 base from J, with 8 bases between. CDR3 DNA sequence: TGTGCCAGCAGTTACTCGACGACCCGCACAGATACGCAGTATTTT. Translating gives CASSYSTTRTDTQYF.

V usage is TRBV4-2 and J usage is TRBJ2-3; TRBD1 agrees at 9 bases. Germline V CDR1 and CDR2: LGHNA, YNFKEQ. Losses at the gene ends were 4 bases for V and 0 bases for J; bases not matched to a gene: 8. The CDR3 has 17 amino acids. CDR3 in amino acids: CASSRRTGAASTDTQYF. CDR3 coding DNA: TGTGCCAGCAGCCGACGGACAGGGGCAGCGAGCACAGATACGCAGTATTTT.

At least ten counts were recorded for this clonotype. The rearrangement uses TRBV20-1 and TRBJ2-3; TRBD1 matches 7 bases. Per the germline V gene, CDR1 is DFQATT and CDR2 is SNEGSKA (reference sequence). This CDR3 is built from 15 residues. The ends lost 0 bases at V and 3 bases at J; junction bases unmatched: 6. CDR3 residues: CSARDGTVPTDTQYF. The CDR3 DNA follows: TGCAGTGCTAGAGATGGGACAGTGCCGACAGATACGCAGTATTTT.

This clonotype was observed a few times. DNA for the CDR3: TGTGCCACCAGTGAGTCGGGGGGAGACAATGAGCAGTTCTTC. Protein product: CATSESGGDNEQFF. The chain links TRBV24-1 to TRBJ2-1, with 7 nucleotides matching TRBD2. This CDR3 has 14 amino acids. The germline V gene has CDR1 KGHDR and CDR2 SFDVKD. V shed 4 bases and J 5 bases; nucleotides not matched to a gene: 4.

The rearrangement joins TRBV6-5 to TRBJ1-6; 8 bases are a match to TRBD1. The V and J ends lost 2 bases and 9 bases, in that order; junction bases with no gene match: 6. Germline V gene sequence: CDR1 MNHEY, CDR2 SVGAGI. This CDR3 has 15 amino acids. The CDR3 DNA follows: TGTGCCAGCAGTTACGTTCCAGGGGGCAGTTCACCCCTCCACTTT. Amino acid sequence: CASSYVPGGSSPLHF.

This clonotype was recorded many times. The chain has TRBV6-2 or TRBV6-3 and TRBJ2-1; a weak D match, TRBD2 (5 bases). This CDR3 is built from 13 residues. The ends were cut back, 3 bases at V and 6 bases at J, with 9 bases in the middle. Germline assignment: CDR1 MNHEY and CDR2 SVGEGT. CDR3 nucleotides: TGTGCCAGCAGTTATGGACTCGGCAATGAGCAGTTCTTC. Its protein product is CASSYGLGNEQFF.

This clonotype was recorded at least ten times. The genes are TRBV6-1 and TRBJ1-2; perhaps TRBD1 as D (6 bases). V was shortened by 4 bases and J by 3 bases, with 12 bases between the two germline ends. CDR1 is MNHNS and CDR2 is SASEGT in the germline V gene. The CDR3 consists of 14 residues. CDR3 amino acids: CASSARGEDYGYTF. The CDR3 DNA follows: TGTGCCAGCAGTGCCAGGGGCGAGGACTATGGCTACACCTTC.

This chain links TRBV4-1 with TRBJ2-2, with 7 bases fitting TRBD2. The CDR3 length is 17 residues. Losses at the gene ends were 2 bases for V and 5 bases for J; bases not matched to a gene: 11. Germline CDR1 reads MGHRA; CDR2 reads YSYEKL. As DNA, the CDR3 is TGCGCCAGCAGCCAAAGCCGATTAAAGCGGGGTACCGGGGAGCTGTTTTTT. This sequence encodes CASSQSRLKRGTGELFF.

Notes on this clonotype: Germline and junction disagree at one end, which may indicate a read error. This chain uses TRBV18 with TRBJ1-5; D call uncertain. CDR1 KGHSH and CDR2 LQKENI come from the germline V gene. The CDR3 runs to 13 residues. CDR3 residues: CASSPSSNQSQHF. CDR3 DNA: TGTGCCAGCTCACCGAGTAGCAATCAGTCCCAGCATTTT.

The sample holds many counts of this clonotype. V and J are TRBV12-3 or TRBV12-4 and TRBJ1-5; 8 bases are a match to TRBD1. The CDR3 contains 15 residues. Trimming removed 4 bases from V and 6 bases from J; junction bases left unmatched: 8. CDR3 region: CASSSQGARSQPQHF. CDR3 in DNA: TGTGCCAGCAGTTCGCAGGGGGCGCGAAGTCAGCCCCAGCATTTT.

In DNA form, the CDR3 reads TGCAGTGCTAACCCATTGGGGGTGGGAGAAAAACTGTTTTTT. This sequence encodes CSANPLGVGEKLFF. The chain couples TRBV20-1 to TRBJ1-4; the D gene is possibly TRBD1 (5 bases). The CDR3 loop spans 14 amino acids. CDR1 and CDR2 from the germline V gene are DFQATT and SNEGSKA (reference sequence). V shed 4 bases and J shed 8 bases, with 17 bases lying between them.